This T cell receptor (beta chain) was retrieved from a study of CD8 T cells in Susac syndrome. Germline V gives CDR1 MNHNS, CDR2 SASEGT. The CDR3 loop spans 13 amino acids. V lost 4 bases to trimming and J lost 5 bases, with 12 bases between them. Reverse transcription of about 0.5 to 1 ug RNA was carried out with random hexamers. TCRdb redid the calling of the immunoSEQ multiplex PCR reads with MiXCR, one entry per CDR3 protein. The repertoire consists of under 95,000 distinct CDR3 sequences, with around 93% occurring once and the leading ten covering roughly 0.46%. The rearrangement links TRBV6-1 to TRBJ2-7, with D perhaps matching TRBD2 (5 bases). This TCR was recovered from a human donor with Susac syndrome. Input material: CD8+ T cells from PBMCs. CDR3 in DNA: TGTGCCAGCAGTGGGATGGGAGCGAACGAGCAGTACTTC. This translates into CASSGMGANEQYF.